Below, 27 T cell receptor beta chains from the same sample are listed, as sequenced in a study of cytomegalovirus exposure and HLA in healthy donors. Primers for the PCR totalled 60 Vbeta and 13 Jbeta. The repertoire was sequenced with immunoSEQ multiplex PCR; TCRdb's copy has only in-frame clones and lacks some. The table includes around 58,000 clones, roughly 80% detected once. The specimen sequenced was PBMCs. All receptors derive from a male donor in good health and CMV-seropositive.

V gene TRBV5-1 combines with J gene TRBJ2-2; the D is unclear. V lost 0 bases, J lost 0 bases, and 6 bases lay in between. There are 15 residues in the CDR3. Germline-derived CDR1 and CDR2 are SGHRS and YFSETQ. The CDR3 reads CASSLVAANTGELFF. The CDR3 region has the DNA TGCGCCAGCAGCTTGGTGGCGGCGAACACCGGGGAGCTGTTTTTT.

The gene calls are TRBV2 and TRBJ2-2; weak D call: TRBD1 (6 bases). CDR3 size: 15 residues. Per germline, CDR1 SNHLY and CDR2 FYNNEI. With 6 bases removed from V and 6 bases from J, the gap between germline ends came to 17 bases. CDR3 in amino acids: CASRSQGLGPGELFF. The CDR3 region has the DNA TGTGCCAGCAGATCACAGGGATTGGGTCCCGGGGAGCTGTTTTTT. Filled out from reference TRBV2 and TRBJ2-2, the complete variable domain reads EPEVTQTPSHQVTQMGQEVILRCVPISNHLYFYWYRQILGQKVEFLVSFYNNEISEKSEIFDDQFSVERPDGSNFTLKIRSTKLEDSAMYFCASRSQGLGPGELFFGEGSRLTVL.

V is TRBV19 and J is TRBJ1-5; D remains unclear. Between the trimmed V and J ends, which lost 3 bases and 7 bases, there was a span of 10 bases. This CDR3 contains 13 residues. Germline V gene data show CDR1 as LNHDA and CDR2 as SQIVND (reference sequence). The CDR3 DNA sequence: TGTGCCAGTAGTATGTCTAGTGAACAGCCCCAGCATTTT. Translating it yields CASSMSSEQPQHF.

The chain uses TRBV6-7 and TRBJ1-1, with 9 bases matching TRBD1. TRBV6-7 is classed as an ORF, of uncertain function. V lost 4 bases and J lost 5; bases outside the gene matches: 14. This CDR3 spans 17 amino acids. The CDR3 DNA reads as TGTGCCAGCAGTTGCACGTCGGGACAGGGATTGAGTACTGAAGCTTTCTTT. Residues: CASSCTSGQGLSTEAFF.

The chain links TRBV7-9 to TRBJ2-3; possible D gene TRBD2, 6 bases. The CDR3 runs 14 residues. V lost 1 base and J lost 6, with 11 bases in between. Germline-derived CDR1 and CDR2 are SEHNR and FQNEAQ (reference sequence). The CDR3 protein is CASSLGRGLDTQYF. CDR3 in DNA: TGTGCCAGCAGCTTAGGGCGGGGTCTGGATACGCAGTATTTT. The full variable domain, its missing parts supplied by reference TRBV7-9 and TRBJ2-3, is DTGVSQNPRHKITKRGQNVTFRCDPISEHNRLYWYRQTLGQGPEFLTYFQNEAQLEKSRLLSDRFSAERPKGSFSTLEIQRTEQGDSAMYLCASSLGRGLDTQYFGPGTRLTVL.

In DNA form, the CDR3 reads TGTGCCACCAGCTCTCGGGACAGACAATACGAGCAGTACTTC. It yields the protein CATSSRDRQYEQYF. The V call is TRBV15, the J call TRBJ2-7, with 7 bases lining up with TRBD1. Losses at the gene ends were 5 bases for V and 4 bases for J; bases not matched to a gene: 8. The CDR3 is 14 amino acids. Germline CDR1 LNHNV, CDR2 YYDKDF (reference sequence).

The chain combines TRBV28 with TRBJ1-4, with TRBD1 matching over 7 bases. J lost 3 bases, V lost 5 bases, and 9 bases had no gene match. This CDR3 is built from 16 residues. Germline V gene sequence: CDR1 MDHEN, CDR2 SYDVKM. As DNA, the CDR3 is TGTGCCAGCAGTCTGTTTGGACAGGCCCCTAATGAAAAACTGTTTTTT. Residues: CASSLFGQAPNEKLFF.

The V call is TRBV5-4, the J call TRBJ2-4; D unresolved. V lost 4 bases to trimming and J lost 1 base, with 12 bases between them. CDR3 length: 15 residues. Germline V gives CDR1 SGHNT, CDR2 YYREEE (reference sequence). The CDR3 sequence is CASSKRDAAKNIQYF. CDR3 nucleotide sequence: TGTGCCAGCAGCAAGCGTGACGCGGCCAAAAACATTCAGTACTTC.

J is TRBJ1-6 and V is TRBV7-9; 7 positions match TRBD1. J was trimmed by 8 bases and V by 5 bases; bases with no gene match: 6. From germline, CDR1 is SEHNR and CDR2 FQNEAQ (reference sequence). This CDR3 region has 14 residues. CDR3 bases: TGTGCCAGCAGCCCGGTACAGGGGCATTCACCCCTCCACTTT. It is translated as CASSPVQGHSPLHF. The variable domain in full, completed from reference TRBV7-9 and TRBJ1-6, reads DTGVSQNPRHKITKRGQNVTFRCDPISEHNRLYWYRQTLGQGPEFLTYFQNEAQLEKSRLLSDRFSAERPKGSFSTLEIQRTEQGDSAMYLCASSPVQGHSPLHFGNGTRLTVT.

This chain connects TRBV25-1 to TRBJ1-5, with 7 bases matching TRBD1. The CDR3 contains 14 residues. Germline lookup yields CDR1 MGHDK and CDR2 SYGVNS. The V and J ends lost 4 bases and 3 bases, in that order; junction bases with no gene match: 3. The chain's CDR3 is CASSGGTANQPQHF. The CDR3 DNA follows: TGTGCCAGCAGTGGAGGGACAGCCAATCAGCCCCAGCATTTT. Full variable domain (missing parts from reference TRBV25-1 and TRBJ1-5): EADIYQTPRYLVIGTGKKITLECSQTMGHDKMYWYQQDPGMELHLIHYSYGVNSTEKGDLSSESTVSRIRTEHFPLTLESARPSHTSQYLCASSGGTANQPQHFGDGTRLSIL.

The V gene is TRBV5-4, the J gene TRBJ2-5; 8 bases align to TRBD2. The germline V gene encodes CDR1 SGHNT and CDR2 YYREEE (reference sequence). V was pared by 4 bases and J by 5 bases, with 4 bases of the junction left unmatched. CDR3 size: 13 residues. The chain's CDR3 is CASSPGLEETQYF. The CDR3 nucleotides are TGTGCCAGCAGCCCGGGACTAGAGGAGACCCAGTACTTC.

This rearrangement joins TRBV6-5 to TRBJ1-2; D uncertain. Germline V gene lookup returns CDR1 MNHEY and CDR2 SVGAGI. CDR3 size: 14 residues. Trimming stripped 0 bases from V and 12 bases from J, with 17 bases between. DNA for the CDR3: TGTGCCAGCAGTTACTCGCGGTCCGTCAGTGTTAACACCTTC. Encoded protein: CASSYSRSVSVNTF.

The rearrangement joins TRBV5-1 to TRBJ2-5; a possible D gene is TRBD1 (6 bases). The end of the DNA aligns better with TRBJ2-7, so the J call may be wrong. The CDR3 has 14 amino acids. The germline CDR1 and CDR2 sequences are SGHRS and YFSETQ. Here the CDR3 reads CASSLSPRQDEQYF. CDR3 bases: TGCGCCAGCAGCTTATCCCCCCGACAGGACGAGCAGTACTTC.

The CDR3 DNA follows: TGTGCCAGCTCACCCGACTCGTATACGCAGTATTTT. Protein sequence: CASSPDSYTQYF. The chain links TRBV18 to TRBJ2-3; D gene unclear. There are 12 residues in the CDR3. Germline V lookup: CDR1 KGHSH, CDR2 LQKENI. The V end was cut by 3 bases, the J end by 7 bases, with 8 bases between.

In this sample, this clone turned up a few times. The rearrangement uses TRBV11-2 and TRBJ1-2; 9 bases agree with TRBD1. Looked up from germline, CDR1 is SGHAT and CDR2 is FQNNGV. CDR3 size: 18 residues. With V trimmed by 8 bases and J by 0 bases, 16 bases remained unmatched. CDR3 sequence (DNA): TGTGCCAGCTGGGGACAGGGAGACGGAGGGCTAGCTAACTATGGCTACACCTTC. Translating gives CASWGQGDGGLANYGYTF.

The rearrangement joins TRBV7-9 to TRBJ1-4, with 8 bases fitting TRBD1. CDR1 and CDR2 (germline): SEHNR, FQNEAQ (reference sequence). The CDR3 is 13 residues long. The V and J ends lost 7 bases and 8 bases, in that order; junction bases with no gene match: 6. CDR3 sequence reads: CASIHGQGEKLFF. The DNA of the CDR3 is TGTGCCAGCATCCACGGACAGGGCGAAAAACTGTTTTTT. Full variable domain (outside the CDR3, taken from reference TRBV7-9 and TRBJ1-4): DTGVSQNPRHKITKRGQNVTFRCDPISEHNRLYWYRQTLGQGPEFLTYFQNEAQLEKSRLLSDRFSAERPKGSFSTLEIQRTEQGDSAMYLCASIHGQGEKLFFGSGTQLSVL.

This clone came up a few times. The rearrangement joins TRBV4-2 to TRBJ1-1; 8 positions match TRBD1. The CDR3 runs 13 residues. Trimming removed 6 bases from V and 4 bases from J; junction bases left unmatched: 4. Germline V gene lookup returns CDR1 LGHNA and CDR2 YNFKEQ. CDR3 in amino acids: CASRRTGGTEAFF. DNA for the CDR3: TGTGCCAGCAGGCGTACAGGGGGCACTGAAGCTTTCTTT.

This chain joins TRBV4-2 and TRBJ2-5; perhaps TRBD2 as D (6 bases). The J call is in doubt because the DNA end fits TRBJ2-7 better. CDR1 and CDR2 (germline): LGHNA, YNFKEQ. The CDR3 has 16 amino acids. The CDR3 DNA reads TGTGCCAGCAGCCAAGATCGGAGGGGTGGGGTCTACGAGCAGTACTTC. Protein product: CASSQDRRGGVYEQYF.

This clone was counted once. The gene calls are TRBV4-3 and TRBJ2-2; 7 positions match TRBD1. Per germline, CDR1 LGHNA and CDR2 YSLEER. The V and J ends lost 0 bases and 7 bases, in that order; junction bases with no gene match: 14. The CDR3 runs 18 residues. The CDR3: CASSQDRYLDREHGELFF. The CDR3 DNA reads as TGCGCCAGCAGCCAAGATAGGTATTTAGACAGGGAACACGGGGAGCTGTTTTTT.

The chain joins TRBV7-9 to TRBJ1-5, with TRBD1 as a possible D gene (5 bases). The CDR3 length is 13 residues. Germline-derived CDR1 and CDR2 are SEHNR and FQNEAQ (reference sequence). The ends were cut back, 5 bases at V and 4 bases at J, with 9 bases in the middle. CDR3 DNA sequence: TGTGCCAGCAGCGTTAGGGGAAATCAGCCCCAGCATTTT. Translation gives CASSVRGNQPQHF.

The chain has TRBV9 and TRBJ1-2, with 10 bases identical to TRBD1. With 3 bases clipped from V and 6 bases from J, the junction kept 5 bases outside the gene matches. Per germline, CDR1 SGDLS and CDR2 YYNGEE. The CDR3 covers 14 residues. The CDR3 reads CASSGWDRGNGYTF. The DNA for the CDR3 is TGTGCCAGCAGCGGTTGGGACAGGGGTAATGGCTACACCTTC.

This clone has a handful of counts. The chain couples TRBV6-5 to TRBJ2-3, with TRBD2 as a possible D gene (5 bases). Germline CDR1 reads MNHEY; CDR2 reads SVGAGI. The ends were cut back, 4 bases at V and 7 bases at J, with 18 bases in the middle. The CDR3 has 15 amino acids. The CDR3 coding sequence is TGTGCCAGCAGTTCAACGGAGTCCCCGGGGAATACGCAGTATTTT. Translating gives CASSSTESPGNTQYF.

The V and J genes are TRBV30 and TRBJ1-6; TRBD1 matches at 9 bases. Germline V gives CDR1 GTSNPN, CDR2 SVGIG (reference sequence). The CDR3 has 15 amino acids. V shed 3 bases and J 10 bases; nucleotides not matched to a gene: 10. This CDR3 is CAWRELTGGRSPLHF. CDR3 in DNA: TGTGCCTGGAGGGAGCTGACAGGGGGTAGGTCACCCCTCCACTTT.

V is TRBV6-6 and J is TRBJ2-5; 9 nucleotides match TRBD2. The last part of the DNA fits TRBJ2-7 better; the J call may be wrong. Per germline, CDR1 MNHNY and CDR2 SVGAGI (reference sequence). There are 14 residues in the CDR3. CDR3 in amino acids: CASSRGTSSGEQYF. The CDR3 nucleotides are TGTGCCAGCAGCCGAGGGACTAGCTCTGGCGAGCAGTACTTC.

To note about this clone: Relative to the germline gene, one junction end is altered; a read error may explain this. The chain has TRBV6-6 and TRBJ2-7; no definite D call. Germline loops: CDR1 MNHNY, CDR2 SVGAGI (reference sequence). CDR3 length: 11 residues. In DNA form, the CDR3 reads TGTGCCAGCAGATCCTCCCACGAGCAGTACTTC. Its protein is CASRSSHEQYF.

The chain employs TRBV7-9 and TRBJ1-1; unclear D gene. The V end lost 5 bases, the J end lost 2 bases, and 9 bases lay between the germline ends. This CDR3 is built from 13 residues. CDR1 is SEHNR and CDR2 is FQNEAQ in the germline V gene (reference sequence). The DNA for the CDR3 is TGTGCCAGCAGCCCTTCCACTAACACTGAAGCTTTCTTT. The encoded protein is CASSPSTNTEAFF.

This sequence joins TRBV5-4 and TRBJ2-7; D might be TRBD1 (6 bases). Germline CDR1 and CDR2: SGHNT and YYREEE (reference sequence). The CDR3 loop spans 15 amino acids. The V end was cut by 1 base, the J end by 6 bases, with 17 bases between. The DNA of the CDR3 is TGTGCCAGCAGCTTGATCCCTTCGACAGGATTCGAGCAGTACTTC. Its translation is CASSLIPSTGFEQYF.